Following are 5 T cell receptor beta chains from one sample sequenced in a study of shared clonotypes between healthy human individuals. Produced via immunoSEQ multiplex PCR; TCRdb's table is partial and in-frame only. The sample holds 1.4 million to 1.5 million clones, more than 95% seen once. The specimen sequenced was naive CD4+ T cells sorted from blood. Stated subset: CD45RA+ positively selected. These receptors all come from a man younger than 45 in good health.

The V and J genes are TRBV5-4 and TRBJ2-1; possibly TRBD1 for D (5 bases). CDR1 is SGHNT and CDR2 is YYREEE in the germline V gene (reference sequence). The CDR3 has 12 amino acids. V was clipped by 3 bases and J by 4 bases, with 5 bases between them. DNA of the CDR3: TGTGCCAGCAGCTACAGGTACAATGAGCAGTTCTTC. Its protein is CASSYRYNEQFF.

The rearrangement links TRBV5-4 to TRBJ2-1; 15 bases match TRBD2. Trimming removed 2 bases from V and 7 bases from J; junction bases left unmatched: 4. Germline lookup yields CDR1 SGHNT and CDR2 YYREEE (reference sequence). The CDR3 loop spans 16 amino acids. In DNA form, the CDR3 reads TGTGCCAGCAGCTTCGGACTAGCGGGAGGGGTAAATGAGCAGTTCTTC. It codes for CASSFGLAGGVNEQFF.

This chain connects TRBV11-2 to TRBJ2-1; no clear D. The CDR3 is 17 residues long. V lost 5 bases and J lost 4, with 21 bases in between. The germline CDR1 and CDR2 sequences are SGHAT and FQNNGV. DNA for the CDR3: TGTGCCAGCAGCCCGACATTGCTGGCGAATAAGTACAATGAGCAGTTCTTC. This sequence encodes CASSPTLLANKYNEQFF.

The chain employs TRBV6-1 and TRBJ1-5; 8 positions agree with TRBD1. Germline CDR1 is MNHNS and CDR2 is SASEGT. V lost 3 bases and J lost 7; bases outside the gene matches: 8. The CDR3 has 15 residues. In DNA form, the CDR3 reads TGTGCCAGCAGTGATCAGGGGGCAGCGGGGCAGCCCCAGCATTTT. This codes for CASSDQGAAGQPQHF.

The gene calls are TRBV9 and TRBJ2-1; 9 bases are shared with TRBD2. Losses at the gene ends were 2 bases for V and 1 base for J; bases not matched to a gene: 4. The germline V gene has CDR1 SGDLS and CDR2 YYNGEE. There are 16 residues in the CDR3. The CDR3 coding sequence is TGTGCCAGCAGCGTTTCGCGGGAGGGTTCCTACAATGAGCAGTTCTTC. Translating gives CASSVSREGSYNEQFF.